The 32 T cell receptor beta chains given below trace back to one sample, sequenced in a study of cytotoxic CD8 clonotypes in ibrutinib-treated CLL. Generated by immunoSEQ multiplex PCR, the TCRdb table keeps only in-frame clones and is missing some. The table shows over 95,000 clones, with about 50% occurring only once. Sequenced here: PBMCs, sampled after 24 months of ibrutinib treatment. These receptors came from a human donor with chronic lymphocytic leukemia.

In this sample, this clone turned up once. The rearrangement joins TRBV4-1 to TRBJ2-6; D possibly corresponds to TRBD1 (6 bases). V lost 3 bases and J 2 bases, leaving 14 bases between the germline ends. The germline V gene has CDR1 MGHRA and CDR2 YSYEKL. This CDR3 comprises 17 residues. In DNA, the CDR3 is TGCGCCAGCAGCCATGAGGACAGAACCCCTGGGGCCAACGTCCTGACTTTC. It is translated as CASSHEDRTPGANVLTF.

The V and J genes are TRBV6-1 and TRBJ1-2; weak D call: TRBD1 (5 bases). Trimming pared 6 bases from V and 4 bases from J, leaving 18 bases between. CDR1 is MNHNS, CDR2 SASEGT, per germline. The CDR3 is made up of 15 amino acids. As DNA, the CDR3 is TGTGCCAGCAGCCTAGGGGCGGCGACCCTCTATGGCTACACCTTC. Translating it yields CASSLGAATLYGYTF.

V is TRBV28 and J is TRBJ1-3; D uncertain. The CDR3 is 13 residues long. Germline-derived CDR1 and CDR2 are MDHEN and SYDVKM. Trimming pared 7 bases from V and 4 bases from J, leaving 11 bases between. The CDR3 spells CASIAGSGNTIYF. CDR3 sequence (DNA): TGTGCCAGCATAGCGGGGTCCGGAAACACCATATATTTT.

The J gene is TRBJ2-2, the V gene TRBV9, with 7 bases aligning to TRBD1. The V gene's germline CDR1 is SGDLS and CDR2 YYNGEE. The V segment lost 4 bases and the J segment 6 bases; nucleotides outside the gene matches: 9. This CDR3 is 15 amino acids long. CDR3 in amino acids: CASSREGALAGELFF. DNA of the CDR3: TGTGCCAGCAGCCGAGAGGGGGCGCTAGCCGGGGAGCTGTTTTTT.

The rearrangement uses TRBV2 and TRBJ1-2; D ambiguous. V was trimmed by 7 bases and J by 8 bases, leaving 20 bases between them. The CDR3 is made up of 14 amino acids. The germline gives CDR1 SNHLY, CDR2 FYNNEI. The CDR3 DNA follows: TGTGCCAGCAACCTAGGACCTTTCTCGAAAGGCTACACCTTC. This sequence encodes CASNLGPFSKGYTF. Drawing the rest from reference TRBV2 and TRBJ1-2, the complete variable domain is EPEVTQTPSHQVTQMGQEVILRCVPISNHLYFYWYRQILGQKVEFLVSFYNNEISEKSEIFDDQFSVERPDGSNFTLKIRSTKLEDSAMYFCASNLGPFSKGYTFGSGTRLTVV.

This clone was recorded once. The chain carries TRBV5-6 and TRBJ2-7; unclear D gene. Trimming took off 3 bases at V and 4 bases at J, with 8 bases between the two ends. Germline V CDR1 and CDR2: SGHDT, YYEEEE. The CDR3 sequence is 12 residues long. Written as DNA, the CDR3 is TGTGCCAGCAGCTCCTTTCTGTACGAGCAGTACTTC. Its protein product is CASSSFLYEQYF.

This clone was observed a handful of times. The rearrangement joins TRBV6-6 to TRBJ1-5; D gene ambiguous. V was pared by 2 bases and J by 6 bases, with 5 bases between. Looked up from germline, CDR1 is MNHNY and CDR2 is SVGAGI (reference sequence). This CDR3 spans 12 amino acids. This chain's CDR3 is CASSYPCQPQHF. The CDR3 coding sequence is TGTGCCAGCAGTTACCCTTGTCAGCCCCAGCATTTT.

The genes are TRBV5-1 and TRBJ2-7; tentative D call: TRBD2 (6 bases). Germline CDR1 and CDR2: SGHRS and YFSETQ. The V end was cut by 0 bases, the J end by 0 bases, with 22 bases between. This CDR3 has 19 amino acids. The CDR3 nucleotides read TGCGCCAGCAGCTTGGCAGGCCTAGCGTTAGGGATTAGCTCCTACGAGCAGTACTTC. It encodes CASSLAGLALGISSYEQYF.

This clone occurred a few times. The chain uses TRBV7-6 and TRBJ2-1; D not resolved. CDR1 is SGHVS, CDR2 FNYEAQ, per germline. Trimming took off 0 bases at V and 9 bases at J, with 12 bases between the two ends. The length of the CDR3 is 14 residues. The CDR3 DNA reads as TGTGCCAGCAGCTTAGCGGCGGTGGGGTTTGAGCAGTTCTTC. Translating gives CASSLAAVGFEQFF.

This clone came up many times. The V and J genes are TRBV6-4 and TRBJ2-4; the D gene could be TRBD1 or TRBD2 (5 bases each). Germline assignment: CDR1 MRHNA and CDR2 SNTAGT. This CDR3 is 15 amino acids long. Trimming stripped 8 bases from V and 5 bases from J, with 19 bases between. The CDR3 DNA reads as TGTGCCAGCCCCACGGAGACTTTGGGGGAAAACATTCAGTACTTC. Translation gives CASPTETLGENIQYF.

The V call is TRBV5-4, the J call TRBJ2-5; tentative D call: TRBD2 (6 bases). CDR1 is SGHNT and CDR2 is YYREEE in the germline V gene (reference sequence). The germline V and J ends were trimmed by 3 bases and 3 bases, with 15 bases remaining between them. The CDR3 contains 15 residues. The CDR3 spells CASSSRLVFEETQYF. CDR3 DNA: TGTGCCAGCAGCTCCCGACTAGTTTTTGAAGAGACCCAGTACTTC.

This clone has a handful of counts. The chain uses TRBV6-5 and TRBJ2-7; D tentatively fits TRBD1 or TRBD2 (5 bases each). V lost 5 bases and J lost 2, with 10 bases in between. CDR1 MNHEY and CDR2 SVGAGI come from the germline V gene. This CDR3 has 13 amino acids. The CDR3 region has the DNA TGTGCCAGCAGTCGGGACCCTACCTACGAGCAGTACTTC. It yields the protein CASSRDPTYEQYF.

The rearrangement links TRBV10-2 to TRBJ2-1, with 7 nucleotides matching TRBD2. The CDR3 extends over 12 amino acids. Germline V gene lookup returns CDR1 WSHSY and CDR2 SAAADI. The junction had 7 bases not matched to a gene; V was cut back by 7 bases and J by 10 bases. CDR3 residues: CASTRTRTEQFF. The CDR3, as DNA: TGCGCCAGCACAAGGACTAGGACGGAGCAGTTCTTC.

On this clone itself: The junction does not match germline at one end; this may be a read error. V usage is TRBV7-9 and J usage is TRBJ2-7; a weak D match, TRBD2 (5 bases). CDR1 SEHNR and CDR2 FQNEAQ come from the germline V gene (reference sequence). This CDR3 region has 10 residues. The CDR3 reads CASSGRGVHF. The CDR3 DNA reads TGTGCCAGCTCAGGCCGGGGTGTGCACTTC.

V gene TRBV25-1 combines with J gene TRBJ1-1, with TRBD1 matching 9 bases. CDR1 and CDR2 from the germline V gene are MGHDK and SYGVNS. With V trimmed by 3 bases and J by 10 bases, 9 bases remained unmatched. This CDR3 has 14 amino acids. This CDR3 is CASSDRDRARGAFF. Written as DNA, the CDR3 is TGTGCCAGCAGTGACCGGGACAGGGCCCGAGGAGCTTTCTTT.

The J gene is TRBJ2-7, the V gene TRBV6-5; the match to TRBD2 covers 13 bases. V lost 6 bases and J lost 13; bases outside the gene matches: 9. The CDR3 totals 13 residues. CDR1 MNHEY and CDR2 SVGAGI come from the germline V gene. CDR3 protein: CASRPGLAGSCYF. The CDR3 DNA reads as TGTGCCAGCAGACCGGGACTAGCGGGGAGTTGTTACTTC.

Points on this clone: Other DNA sequences in the same sample also yield this CDR3. The chain couples TRBV19 to TRBJ1-5, with D perhaps TRBD1 (5 bases). The V gene lost 1 base and the J gene lost 1 base, with 8 bases spanning the gap. CDR1 LNHDA and CDR2 SQIVND come from the germline V gene (reference sequence). The CDR3 runs to 15 residues. For the CDR3, the DNA is TGTGCCAGTAGTATAGGGAGGGGAAGCAATCAGCCCCAGCATTTT. It encodes CASSIGRGSNQPQHF.

The chain carries TRBV9 and TRBJ2-2, with D perhaps matching TRBD1 (5 bases). The CDR3 consists of 15 residues. CDR1 is SGDLS and CDR2 is YYNGEE in the germline V gene. V was shortened by 1 base and J by 2 bases, with 9 bases between the two germline ends. The CDR3, as DNA: TGTGCCAGCAGCGTACCGACAGCAAACACCGGGGAGCTGTTTTTT. Translation: CASSVPTANTGELFF.

The chain employs TRBV7-2 and TRBJ2-2; D possibly corresponds to TRBD2 (5 bases). This CDR3 has 15 amino acids. The germline V gene has CDR1 SGHTA and CDR2 FQGNSA. V shed 2 bases and J shed 0 bases, with 7 bases lying between them. For the CDR3, the DNA is TGTGCCAGCAGCTTACTAGCATCGAACACCGGGGAGCTGTTTTTT. Its translation is CASSLLASNTGELFF.

The gene calls are TRBV27 and TRBJ2-3; 11 nucleotides agree with TRBD1. Trimming took 3 bases from V and 3 from J; bases not matched to a gene: 5. The CDR3 is 16 amino acids. Germline V gene sequence: CDR1 MNHEY, CDR2 SMNVEV (reference sequence). The CDR3 is CASSFGGQGATDTQYF. In DNA form, the CDR3 reads TGTGCCAGCAGTTTTGGTGGACAGGGGGCTACAGATACGCAGTATTTT.

This chain joins TRBV6-6 and TRBJ1-2, with D possibly matching TRBD1 (5 bases). Germline lookup yields CDR1 MNHNY and CDR2 SVGAGI (reference sequence). Trimming removed 6 bases at V and 7 bases at J, with 15 bases between. The CDR3 sequence is 13 residues long. CDR3 in amino acids: CASSDPRVGGYTF. DNA for the CDR3: TGTGCCAGCAGCGACCCCAGGGTCGGTGGCTACACCTTC.

This clone turned up a few times. The CDR3 region is CATKGGLGVVGGYTF. The CDR3 DNA reads as TGTGCCACCAAAGGAGGACTCGGGGTTGTCGGTGGCTACACCTTC. V and J are TRBV19 and TRBJ1-2; D is unresolved. The CDR3 extends over 15 amino acids. Germline loops: CDR1 LNHDA, CDR2 SQIVND (reference sequence). V lost 10 bases and J 7 bases, leaving 25 bases between the germline ends.

This clone came up a few times. V usage is TRBV6-1 and J usage is TRBJ1-1; D gene uncertain. The CDR3 extends over 13 amino acids. The V and J ends lost 11 bases and 5 bases respectively, with 18 bases between them. Germline CDR1 is MNHNS and CDR2 is SASEGT. In DNA form, the CDR3 reads TGTGCCGGCGGACTGATGACGGGGACTGAAGCTTTCTTT. Its protein product is CAGGLMTGTEAFF.

This clone is a singleton in its sample. The genes are TRBV5-4 and TRBJ1-4; D might be TRBD1 (6 bases). Looked up from germline, CDR1 is SGHNT and CDR2 is YYREEE (reference sequence). This CDR3 contains 16 residues. V was trimmed by 4 bases and J by 4 bases, leaving 17 bases between them. The CDR3 here is CASSLSGQQINEKLFF. For the CDR3, the DNA is TGTGCCAGCAGCCTCTCTGGACAGCAGATTAATGAAAAACTGTTTTTT.

The chain uses TRBV7-9 and TRBJ2-5; D gene uncertain. Germline CDR1 and CDR2: SEHNR and FQNEAQ (reference sequence). Trimming shortened V by 5 bases and J by 5 bases, and 12 bases separated the two germline ends. The CDR3 is made up of 13 amino acids. CDR3 protein: CASSQAPRETQYF. CDR3 in DNA: TGTGCCAGCAGCCAGGCCCCCCGGGAGACCCAGTACTTC.

The chain has TRBV27 and TRBJ1-2; 9 bases line up with TRBD1. Germline CDR1 is MNHEY and CDR2 is SMNVEV (reference sequence). After removal of 6 bases from V and 2 bases from J, the junction contained 10 bases not matched to a gene. The CDR3 is 16 amino acids. The CDR3 nucleotides read TGTGCCAGCAGCCGACGTCCCGGGACAGGGAACTATGGCTACACCTTC. Its protein is CASSRRPGTGNYGYTF.

This chain joins TRBV6-6 and TRBJ1-4; D unresolved. Germline-derived CDR1 and CDR2 are MNHNY and SVGAGI (reference sequence). Trimming pared 4 bases from V and 0 bases from J, leaving 9 bases between. This CDR3 is 15 amino acids long. CDR3 in DNA: TGTGCCAGCAGTTCGAGGGAGGCAACTAATGAAAAACTGTTTTTT. Its translation is CASSSREATNEKLFF.

This clone occurred a few times. V and J are TRBV30 and TRBJ1-6, with 7 bases that match TRBD1. Germline V gene data show CDR1 as GTSNPN and CDR2 as SVGIG (reference sequence). The V segment lost 6 bases and the J segment 5 bases; nucleotides outside the gene matches: 7. The CDR3 consists of 14 residues. CDR3: CACKQGTNNSPLHF. For the CDR3, the DNA is TGTGCCTGTAAACAGGGGACAAATAATTCACCCCTCCACTTT.

This chain connects TRBV6-1 to TRBJ1-5; D perhaps matches TRBD1 (5 bases). Between the trimmed V and J ends, which lost 4 bases and 0 bases, there was a span of 16 bases. The germline V gene has CDR1 MNHNS and CDR2 SASEGT. This CDR3 is built from 17 residues. This chain's CDR3 is CASSVSDSLYSNQPQHF. CDR3 nucleotide sequence: TGTGCCAGCAGTGTGAGCGACAGCCTATATAGCAATCAGCCCCAGCATTTT.

The V gene is TRBV19, the J gene TRBJ1-5; 7 nucleotides line up with TRBD1. The CDR3 contains 16 residues. Trimming removed 10 bases from V and 0 bases from J; junction bases left unmatched: 12. Germline assignment: CDR1 LNHDA and CDR2 SQIVND (reference sequence). The CDR3: CATGALRQGSNQPQHF. Written as DNA, the CDR3 is TGTGCCACCGGGGCCCTCAGACAGGGTAGCAATCAGCCCCAGCATTTT.

The chain employs TRBV30 and TRBJ2-7; D remains unclear. The CDR3 is made up of 11 amino acids. Between the trimmed V and J ends, which lost 7 bases and 4 bases, there was a span of 11 bases. Per the germline V gene, CDR1 is GTSNPN and CDR2 is SVGIG (reference sequence). The CDR3 nucleotides read TGTGCCTCGCACACCTCGTACGAGCAGTACTTC. Encoded protein: CASHTSYEQYF.

This clone was detected ten times or more. Here the CDR3 DNA reads TGTGCCAGCAGCTTCACAGCGGGGGGGCTGAATGAGCAGTTCTTC. The encoded protein is CASSFTAGGLNEQFF. The chain has TRBV9 and TRBJ2-1; TRBD2 matches at 10 bases. The V gene's germline CDR1 is SGDLS and CDR2 YYNGEE. The CDR3 has 15 residues. V lost 4 bases, J lost 7 bases, and 8 bases stayed unmatched.